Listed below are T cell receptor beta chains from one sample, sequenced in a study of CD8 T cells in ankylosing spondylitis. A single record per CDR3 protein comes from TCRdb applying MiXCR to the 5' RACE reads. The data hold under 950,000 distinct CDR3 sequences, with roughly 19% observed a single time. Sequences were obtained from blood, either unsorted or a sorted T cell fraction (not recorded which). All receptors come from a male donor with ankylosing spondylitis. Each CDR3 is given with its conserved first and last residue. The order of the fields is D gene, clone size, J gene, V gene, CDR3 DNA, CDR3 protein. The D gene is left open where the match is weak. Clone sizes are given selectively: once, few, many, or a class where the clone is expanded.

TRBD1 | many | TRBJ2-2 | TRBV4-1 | TGCGCCAGCAGCCAACAAAAGAGAGGGACAGGGTACACCGGGGAGCTGTTTTTT | CASSQQKRGTGYTGELFF
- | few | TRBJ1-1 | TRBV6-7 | TGTGCCAGCAGTCCTCGCGGACGGACGAACACTGAAGCTTTCTTT | CASSPRGRTNTEAFF
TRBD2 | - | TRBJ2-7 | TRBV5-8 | TGTGCCAGCAGCTCTCGCAGGGAGGGGTACACCTACGAGCAGTACTTC | CASSSRREGYTYEQYF
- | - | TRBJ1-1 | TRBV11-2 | TGTGCCAGCAGCTTATGGTTGAACACTGAAGCTTTCTTT | CASSLWLNTEAFF
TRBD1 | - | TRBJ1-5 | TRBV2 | TGTGCCAGCAGTTCCGACAGGGTGTTTTTTCAGCCCCAGCATTTT | CASSSDRVFFQPQHF
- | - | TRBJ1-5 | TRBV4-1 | TGCGCCAGCAGCCAGTTCCTTCCGGGACCGCCGAGCAATCAGCCCCAGCATTTT | CASSQFLPGPPSNQPQHF
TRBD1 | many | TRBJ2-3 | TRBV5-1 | TGCGCCAGCAGCCGGACAGGGGATACCGGAGATACGCAGTATTTT | CASSRTGDTGDTQYF
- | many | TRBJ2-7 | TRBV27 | TGTGCCAGCAGTGACCGGGTCTCCTACGAGCAGTACTTC | CASSDRVSYEQYF
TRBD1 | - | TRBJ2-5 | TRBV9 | TGTGCCAGCAGCCCAGGACAGGGCAACCAAGAGACCCAGTACTTC | CASSPGQGNQETQYF
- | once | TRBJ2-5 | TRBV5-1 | TGCGCCAGCAGCCGGGCTGCGGGGGCCCAAGAGACCCAGTACTTC | CASSRAAGAQETQYF
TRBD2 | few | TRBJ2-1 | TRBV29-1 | TGCAGCGTTGATGGGGCGGGAGGTGGCTACAATGAGCAGTTCTTC | CSVDGAGGGYNEQFF
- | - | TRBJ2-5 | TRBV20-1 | TGCAGTAGCAAGGGCACCCAAGAGACCCAGTACTTC | CSSKGTQETQYF
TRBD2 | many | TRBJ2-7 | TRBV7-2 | TGTGCCAGCAGCCCCGGGACTAGTACCTACGAGCAGTACTTC | CASSPGTSTYEQYF
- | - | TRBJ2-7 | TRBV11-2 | TGTGCCAGCAGCTTAGTACTATTAGAGCAGTACTTC | CASSLVLLEQYF
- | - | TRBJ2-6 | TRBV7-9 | TGTGCCAGCAGCTTAGGACAGCCCTCTGGGGCCAACGTCCTGACTTTC | CASSLGQPSGANVLTF
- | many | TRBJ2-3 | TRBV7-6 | TGTGCCAGCAGCCTGGACTACACAGATACGCAGTATTTT | CASSLDYTDTQYF
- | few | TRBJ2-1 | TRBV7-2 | TGTGCCAGCAGCTTAGCGCCCCTGCCCTCCTACAATGAGCAGTTCTTC | CASSLAPLPSYNEQFF
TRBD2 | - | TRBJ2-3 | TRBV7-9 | TGTGCCAGCAGCCATATTCTAGCGGCGAGCACAGATACGCAGTATTTT | CASSHILAASTDTQYF
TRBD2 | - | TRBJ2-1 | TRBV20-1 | TGCAGTGCTCGGCTACTAGCGGGAGGGGAGGGGCAGTTCTTC | CSARLLAGGEGQFF
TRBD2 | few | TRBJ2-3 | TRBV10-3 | TGTGCCATCAGTGACCCGACTAGCCCCTCGTCCGGTTCCACAGATACGCAGTATTTT | CAISDPTSPSSGSTDTQYF
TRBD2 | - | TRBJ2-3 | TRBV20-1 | TGCAGTGCTAGGGCGGGGGGGCCTGGCACAGATACGCAGTATTTT | CSARAGGPGTDTQYF
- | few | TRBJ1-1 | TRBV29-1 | TGCAGCGTCAGGTGGGGGGCAGGCACTGAAGCTTTCTTT | CSVRWGAGTEAFF
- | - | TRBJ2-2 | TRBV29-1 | TGCAGCGTTGAAGAGCCGGCCGGGGAGCTGTTTTTT | CSVEEPAGELFF
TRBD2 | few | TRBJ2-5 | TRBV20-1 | TGCAGTGCTAGCGGACTAGTATATCAAGAGACCCAGTACTTC | CSASGLVYQETQYF
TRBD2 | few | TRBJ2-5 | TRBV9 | TGTGCCAGCAGCGGAGGCCCTAAAGAACTAGCGGGAGATCAAATCCGCCAAGAGACCCAGTACTTC | CASSGGPKELAGDQIRQETQYF
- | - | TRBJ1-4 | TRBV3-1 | TGTGCCAGCAGCCAAGCGGAAGTTGGGGGTGAAAAACTGTTTTTT | CASSQAEVGGEKLFF
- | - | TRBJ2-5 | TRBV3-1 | TGTGCCAGCAGCCCCGGTGCTGACGCGGGGGAGACCCAGTACTTC | CASSPGADAGETQYF
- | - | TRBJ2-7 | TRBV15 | TGTGCCACCAGCAGAGATCGTGGGGCTTGGTACGAGCAGTACTTC | CATSRDRGAWYEQYF
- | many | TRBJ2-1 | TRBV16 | TGTGCCAGCAGCCACGGGAGCTCCTACAATGAGCAGTTCTTC | CASSHGSSYNEQFF
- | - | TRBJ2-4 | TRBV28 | TGTGCCAGCAGTTTCCTATCAGGCTCCCGGTTGACCAGTAGAGGTAACATTCAGTACTTC | CASSFLSGSRLTSRGNIQYF
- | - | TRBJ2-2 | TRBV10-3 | TGTGCCATCAGTGAGTCGGGTCCCGGGGAGCTGTTTTTT | CAISESGPGELFF
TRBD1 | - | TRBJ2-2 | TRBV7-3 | TGTGCCAGCAGTCCAATGGACAGGGGGCGCCCCGGGGAGCTGTTTTTT | CASSPMDRGRPGELFF
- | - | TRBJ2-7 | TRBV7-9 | TGTGCCAGCAGCCATCAGAGGGACGAGCAGTACTTC | CASSHQRDEQYF
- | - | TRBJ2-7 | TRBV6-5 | TGTGCCAGCAGGTCCTCTGAAGAGCAGTACTTC | CASRSSEEQYF
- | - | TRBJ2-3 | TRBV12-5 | TGTGCTAGTGGTCTACAGGACGGTAGGATCACAGATACGCAGTATTTT | CASGLQDGRITDTQYF
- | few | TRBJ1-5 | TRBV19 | TGTGCCACCAACGCCGAGGGTAATCAGCCCCAGCATTTT | CATNAEGNQPQHF
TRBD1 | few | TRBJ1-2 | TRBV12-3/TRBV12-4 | TGTGCCAGCAGTTCGGGGACAGGGGCGAGGGATGGCTATGGCTACACCTTC | CASSSGTGARDGYGYTF
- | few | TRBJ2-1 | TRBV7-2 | TGTGCCAGCAGCTTAGGGGCAGCCTACAATGAGCAGTTCTTC | CASSLGAAYNEQFF
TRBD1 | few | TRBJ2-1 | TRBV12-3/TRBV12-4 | TGTGCCAGCAGTCGTTCTACAGGGACAGGGAACTACAATGAGCAGTTCTTC | CASSRSTGTGNYNEQFF
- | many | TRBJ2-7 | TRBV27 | TGTGCCAGCAGTTTATACGGGTACGAGCAGTACTTC | CASSLYGYEQYF
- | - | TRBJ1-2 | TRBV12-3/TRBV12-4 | TGTGCCAGCAGTCCAGGGTTGGGCTACACCTTC | CASSPGLGYTF
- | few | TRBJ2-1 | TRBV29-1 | TGCAGCGCGGGCTTCTTCTACAATGAGCAGTTCTTC | CSAGFFYNEQFF
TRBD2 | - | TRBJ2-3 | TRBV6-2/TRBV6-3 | TGTGCCAGCAGTTATTTAGCGGGACCAGCAGATACGCAGTATTTT | CASSYLAGPADTQYF
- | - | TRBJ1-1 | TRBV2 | TGTGCCAGCAGGAGGGGGACACCGAACACTGAAGCTTTCTTT | CASRRGTPNTEAFF
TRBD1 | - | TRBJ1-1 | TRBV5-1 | TGCGCCAGCAGCTTGGCCGGGGCAGGGGGACCCATGAACACTGAAGCTTTCTTT | CASSLAGAGGPMNTEAFF
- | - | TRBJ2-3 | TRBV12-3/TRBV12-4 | TGTGCCAGCAGCGTCCCGGGACCTAGCACAGATACGCAGTATTTT | CASSVPGPSTDTQYF
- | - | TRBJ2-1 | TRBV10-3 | TGTGCCATTGCCCGGGGGGGGACAGCGCCCTACAATGAGCAGTTCTTC | CAIARGGTAPYNEQFF
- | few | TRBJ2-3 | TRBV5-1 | TGCGCCAGCAGCTTGGTAGGGGTTGGAGATACGCAGTATTTT | CASSLVGVGDTQYF
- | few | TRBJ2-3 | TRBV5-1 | TGCGCCAGCAGCTTCCGCAGCTCCACAGATACGCAGTATTTT | CASSFRSSTDTQYF
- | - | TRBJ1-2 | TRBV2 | TGTGCCAGCAGTGAGACGGACGCCTATGGCTACACCTTC | CASSETDAYGYTF
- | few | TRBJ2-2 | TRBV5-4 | TGTGCCAGCAGCGCCGGGCCTAACACCGGGGAGCTGTTTTTT | CASSAGPNTGELFF
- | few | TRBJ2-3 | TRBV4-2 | TGTGCCAGCAGCCAAGGGACTTGGGGGGATACGCAGTATTTT | CASSQGTWGDTQYF
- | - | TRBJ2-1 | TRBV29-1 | TGCAGCGTTGATACCGGGCCTACGGGTAATGAGCAGTTCTTC | CSVDTGPTGNEQFF
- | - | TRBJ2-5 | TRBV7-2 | TGTGCCAGCAGCTTAAAGCGATCCCAAGAGACCCAGTACTTC | CASSLKRSQETQYF
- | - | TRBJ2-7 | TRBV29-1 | TGCAGCGTAGAAGGGGAGGCGGGCCTAGAGCAGTACTTC | CSVEGEAGLEQYF
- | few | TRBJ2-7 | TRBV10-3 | TGTGCCATCTCCAAGGACGGACTTTTGGACGAGCAGTACTTC | CAISKDGLLDEQYF
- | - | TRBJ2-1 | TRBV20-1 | TGCAGTGCTACCACGACCCTAACCTACAATGAGCAGTTCTTC | CSATTTLTYNEQFF